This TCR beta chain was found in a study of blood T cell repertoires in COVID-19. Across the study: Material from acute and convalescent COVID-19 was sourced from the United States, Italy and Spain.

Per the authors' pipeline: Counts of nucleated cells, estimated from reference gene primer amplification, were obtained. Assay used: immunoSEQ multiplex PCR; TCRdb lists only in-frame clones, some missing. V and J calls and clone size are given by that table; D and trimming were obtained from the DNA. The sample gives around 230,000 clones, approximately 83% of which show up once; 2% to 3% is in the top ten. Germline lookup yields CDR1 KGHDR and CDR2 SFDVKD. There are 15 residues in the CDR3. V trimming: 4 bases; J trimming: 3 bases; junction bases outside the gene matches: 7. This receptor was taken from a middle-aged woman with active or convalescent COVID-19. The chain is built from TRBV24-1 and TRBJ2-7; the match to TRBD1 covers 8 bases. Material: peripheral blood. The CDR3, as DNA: TGTGCCACCAGTGAAACGCGGACAGGGAGCTACGAGCAGTACTTC. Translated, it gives CATSETRTGSYEQYF.